The rows below give T cell receptor beta chains drawn from one sample of a study of blood T cells in healthy people across ages. One entry per CDR3 protein results from TCRdb running MiXCR on the 5' RACE reads. The sample includes around 800,000 distinct CDR3 sequences, 20% to 30% of them seen just once. The sample was also reused in another study, on T cells of mothers and their children.

The sequencing sample was made of blood. Receptors originate from a boy under 18 in good health. Each CDR3 is given with its conserved first and last residue. The order of the fields is J gene, V gene, CDR3 protein.

>TRBJ2-1|TRBV29-1
CSVEADTSRREQFF
>TRBJ2-5|TRBV11-2
CASSSRDGKETQYF
>TRBJ2-7|TRBV6-1
CASLGQVEQYF
>-|TRBV12-3/TRBV12-4
CASTLRSGSGSYEQYF
>TRBJ1-5|TRBV6-2/TRBV6-3
CASVPGGGNQPQHF
>TRBJ1-6|TRBV10-1
CASPNSPLHF
>TRBJ2-5|TRBV12-3/TRBV12-4
CASSPMGRGRGGETQYF
>TRBJ2-7|TRBV20-1
CSARAPSTATYEQYF
>TRBJ2-1|TRBV3-1
CASSQAIRTGYNEQFF
>-|TRBV5-1
CASSLGDRNYEQYF
>TRBJ2-1|TRBV2
CASSESRKGNEQFF
>TRBJ2-5|TRBV7-6
CASSLVGEVPGETQYF
>TRBJ1-1|TRBV29-1
CSARQAVNTEAFF
>TRBJ2-7|TRBV7-9
CANSHRQGRVLSSYEQYF
>TRBJ2-5|TRBV7-6
CASSLSPGLAAEETQYF
>TRBJ2-2|TRBV5-1
CASSRTNTGELFF
>TRBJ2-5|TRBV29-1
CSPSATPQETQYF
>TRBJ2-1|TRBV30
CAWSGRGGPSYNEQFF
>TRBJ2-3|TRBV10-3
CAISEGGASTDTQYF
>TRBJ1-1|TRBV6-2/TRBV6-3
CASSDIPLYRGQNTEAFF
>TRBJ2-3|TRBV9
CASGREGLPTDTQYF
>TRBJ2-7|TRBV6-4
CASSDFLYEQYF
>TRBJ2-5|TRBV3-1
CASSQDDGGWKTQYF
>TRBJ2-7|TRBV28
CASSSFGTGGLYEQYF
>TRBJ1-4|TRBV7-9
CASSFLTGVEKLFF
>TRBJ1-6|TRBV5-5
CASRAQGPGLNSPLHF
>TRBJ2-5|TRBV15
CATSRRTSGETQYF
>TRBJ2-3|TRBV2
CASRHSGGTGTQYF
>-|TRBV6-6
CASSRDSVYEQYF
>TRBJ2-3|TRBV10-3
CAISEKRGGTDTQYF
>TRBJ2-5|TRBV5-1
CASSRPLAGRLSEPGTQYF
>TRBJ1-2|TRBV4-1
CASSQVPQHAHGYTF
>TRBJ2-5|TRBV27
CASSIGTSGGAGEQFF
>TRBJ2-2|TRBV27
CASSLRLRDRDTGELFF
>TRBJ2-7|TRBV20-1
CSAWTGAYEQYF
>TRBJ2-1|TRBV29-1
CSTLSGTSSGEQFF
>TRBJ1-5|TRBV9
CASNSGGDQPQHF
>TRBJ2-7|TRBV12-3/TRBV12-4
CASSSPPLLARGNEQYF
>TRBJ1-4|TRBV6-5
CASMNPAGEKLFF
>TRBJ2-3|TRBV4-1
CASSQTGGSVYTQYF
>TRBJ2-7|TRBV9
CASSVGTASLYEQYF
>TRBJ1-3|TRBV18
CASSPQKGVSGNTIYF